This entry lists 3 T cell receptor beta chains sequenced from one sample in a study of vaccination and CD4 T cells after COVID-19. The Oncomine TCR Beta short-read assay generated sequence data from the DNA of cultured CD4+ T cells. Each CDR3 protein gets one entry after TCRdb re-called the PCR reads with MiXCR. The data show roughly 8,900 distinct CDR3 sequences, with under 60% seen just once and more than 9% held by the top ten. The treatment here: roughly ten-day PBMC culture with coronavirus spike peptide pools or control peptides (ViraFEST assay). For these receptors, no antigen is known. The specimen was CD4+ T cells from blood, cultured in vitro. The origin of the receptors is a human donor who had recovered from COVID-19.

The rearrangement uses TRBV6-1 and TRBJ2-1, with D perhaps TRBD1 (5 bases). V was clipped by 6 bases and J by 1 base, with 13 bases between them. CDR1 is MNHNS and CDR2 is SASEGT in the germline V gene. CDR3 length: 15 amino acids. DNA for the CDR3: TGTGCCAGCAGAATACAGGTAGCATCCTACAATGAGCAGTTCTTC. Protein product: CASRIQVASYNEQFF.

The rearrangement joins TRBV10-3 to TRBJ2-3; D might be TRBD2 (7 bases). The CDR3 is made up of 15 amino acids. CDR1 ENHRY and CDR2 SYGVKD come from the germline V gene. The V gene lost 6 bases and the J gene lost 2 bases, with 15 bases spanning the gap. The CDR3 here is CAISPRGGPTDTQYF. The CDR3 nucleotides read TGTGCCATCAGCCCAAGGGGGGGGCCCACAGATACGCAGTATTTT.

The DNA for the CDR3 is TGTGCCAGCAGTGAAGCGCCCGCACCCTTGACTAGCGGGGATGCAGATACGCAGTATTTT. Translated, it gives CASSEAPAPLTSGDADTQYF. V gene TRBV2 combines with J gene TRBJ2-3, with 11 bases identical to TRBD2. Trimming removed 0 bases from V and 4 bases from J; junction bases left unmatched: 15. This CDR3 is built from 20 residues. Germline V gene data show CDR1 as SNHLY and CDR2 as FYNNEI.